Detailed here is one TCR beta chain. The CDR3 extends over 18 amino acids. Germline V gene sequence: CDR1 MNHEY, CDR2 SMNVEV (reference sequence). Trimming took 4 bases from V and 5 from J; bases not matched to a gene: 9. Using immunoSEQ multiplex PCR, the repertoire was profiled, and TCRdb retains in-frame clones only, with some absent. The sample yields just under 85,000 clones, just over 90% seen once. This sample was included in a study of T cell changes during pregnancy in multiple sclerosis. The clonotype comes from a female donor with multiple sclerosis, enrolled in a pregnancy study. The sequencing here drew on peripheral blood, taken in the first trimester of pregnancy. The gene calls are TRBV27 and TRBJ2-2; 14 bases match TRBD2. The CDR3 loop is CASSSPGLAGAVTGELFF. The CDR3 DNA reads as TGTGCCAGCAGTTCACCGGGACTAGCGGGAGCCGTTACCGGGGAGCTGTTTTTT.